This T cell receptor (beta chain) appears in the sequencing data of a study of CD8+ T cells in alopecia areata. Study summary: Treated patients were given 5 to 10 mg oral tofacitinib twice daily.

The CDR3 runs 11 residues. The V gene lost 5 bases and the J gene lost 10 bases, with 8 bases spanning the gap. Germline lookup yields CDR1 SGHVS and CDR2 FNYEAQ. Comments on this clone: Antigen: not known.

Sequencing templates came from extracted RNA that was reverse transcribed into cDNA. The assay was immunoSEQ multiplex PCR, and TCRdb's table has in-frame clones only and misses some. Here the sample spans almost 250,000 clones, under 70% being singletons. The study's findings and limits: An increase in clonality over normal scalp was evident in lesional scalp, especially alopecia totalis/universalis. Scalp sequencing also captures normal skin's resident alphabeta T cells.

This specimen consisted of CD4+ T cells sorted from blood, obtained at week 0. The TCR originated in a human donor with alopecia areata. The V and J genes are TRBV7-6 and TRBJ1-4, with D hard to call. CDR3 loop: CASSVGSKLFF. DNA for the CDR3: TGTGCCAGCAGCGTCGGATCAAAACTGTTTTTT.